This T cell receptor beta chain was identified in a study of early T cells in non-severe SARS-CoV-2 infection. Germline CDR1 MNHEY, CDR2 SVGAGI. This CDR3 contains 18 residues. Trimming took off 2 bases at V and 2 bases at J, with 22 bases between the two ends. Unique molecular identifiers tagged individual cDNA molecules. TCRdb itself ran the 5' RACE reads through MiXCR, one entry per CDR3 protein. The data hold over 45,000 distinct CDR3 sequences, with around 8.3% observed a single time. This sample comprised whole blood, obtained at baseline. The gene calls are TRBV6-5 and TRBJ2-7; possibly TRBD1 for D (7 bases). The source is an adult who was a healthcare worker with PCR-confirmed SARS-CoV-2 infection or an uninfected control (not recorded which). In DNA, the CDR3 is TGTGCCAGCAGTTACCGGGGGACAGCCTACCTGCCTCCCTACGAGCAGTACTTC. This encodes CASSYRGTAYLPPYEQYF.